This entry lists 29 T cell receptor beta chains sequenced from one sample in a study of shared clonotypes between healthy human individuals. Repertoires were generated with immunoSEQ multiplex PCR, while TCRdb's copy carries only in-frame clones and drops some. The sample has more than 400,000 clones; roughly 95% are singletons. The material sequenced was naive CD4+ T cells sorted from blood. As to subset: CD45RA+ positively selected. These receptor sequences come from a woman aged 30 to 39 in good health.

The V gene is TRBV6-1, the J gene TRBJ1-1; D perhaps matches TRBD1 (6 bases). The CDR3 spans 14 residues. V was trimmed by 6 bases and J by 4 bases, leaving 15 bases between them. Germline V gene sequence: CDR1 MNHNS, CDR2 SASEGT. CDR3 bases: TGTGCCAGCAGGCCGAACGGGGGGGCCACTGAAGCTTTCTTT. Protein product: CASRPNGGATEAFF.

CDR3 sequence (DNA): TGTGCCAGCAGCTTAGGTGCCGGGACAGGCTACCTTCTAGCCAAAAACATTCAGTACTTC. It specifies CASSLGAGTGYLLAKNIQYF. The chain uses TRBV7-8 and TRBJ2-4, with 8 bases matching TRBD1. The CDR3 has 20 residues. In germline, CDR1 is SGHVS, CDR2 FQNEAQ. With 1 base clipped from V and 0 bases from J, the junction kept 14 bases outside the gene matches.

This chain links TRBV5-8 with TRBJ2-7, with 12 nucleotides matching TRBD1. This CDR3 contains 13 residues. V trimming: 6 bases; J trimming: 7 bases; junction bases outside the gene matches: 5. From germline, CDR1 is SGHTS and CDR2 YDEGEE. In nucleotides, the CDR3 is TGTGCCAGCACCGGGACAGGGGGCTTAGAGCAGTACTTC. This translates into CASTGTGGLEQYF.

The J gene is TRBJ1-1, the V gene TRBV9; D is uncertain. The CDR3 sequence is 13 residues long. Trimming shortened V by 0 bases and J by 3 bases, and 6 bases separated the two germline ends. Looked up from germline, CDR1 is SGDLS and CDR2 is YYNGEE. The CDR3 DNA reads as TGTGCCAGCAGCGTAGCGCGGGACACTGAAGCTTTCTTT. It encodes CASSVARDTEAFF.

This chain uses TRBV28 with TRBJ1-4, with D possibly being TRBD1 (6 bases). Trimming pared 6 bases from V and 0 bases from J, leaving 14 bases between. Germline V gene lookup returns CDR1 MDHEN and CDR2 SYDVKM. The CDR3 has 16 residues. This chain's CDR3 is CASSSMRTATNEKLFF. CDR3 in DNA: TGTGCCAGCAGCTCCATGCGGACAGCAACTAATGAAAAACTGTTTTTT.

This clone came up once. This chain joins TRBV27 and TRBJ1-2, with D possibly being TRBD1 (5 bases). The CDR3 is made up of 15 amino acids. Trimming left V 3 bases short and J 4 bases short, with 15 bases between. Germline V gene lookup returns CDR1 MNHEY and CDR2 SMNVEV (reference sequence). The CDR3 region is CASSFKGWGIYGYTF. In DNA, the CDR3 is TGTGCCAGCAGTTTTAAGGGCTGGGGCATCTATGGCTACACCTTC.

This clone has a single count. This chain links TRBV28 with TRBJ2-7, with TRBD1 matching over 11 bases. Losses at the gene ends were 4 bases for V and 3 bases for J; bases not matched to a gene: 8. Germline CDR1 reads MDHEN; CDR2 reads SYDVKM. This CDR3 is 16 amino acids long. Here the CDR3 reads CASSSALGTGGYEQYF. The DNA for the CDR3 is TGTGCCAGCAGTTCCGCCCTGGGGACAGGGGGCTACGAGCAGTACTTC.

The chain recombines TRBV7-3 with TRBJ2-1, with a tentative D call TRBD2 (6 bases). The CDR3 runs to 12 residues. Between the trimmed V and J ends, which lost 5 bases and 11 bases, there was a span of 13 bases. Germline assignment: CDR1 SGHTA and CDR2 FQGTGA. CDR3 loop: CASSPGTGKQFF. In DNA, the CDR3 is TGTGCCAGCAGCCCCGGGACTGGAAAGCAGTTCTTC.

V and J are TRBV6-6 and TRBJ2-7; D is perhaps TRBD2 (5 bases). The CDR3 is 15 amino acids. V lost 2 bases and J 2 bases, leaving 13 bases between the germline ends. Germline V gene data show CDR1 as MNHNY and CDR2 as SVGAGI (reference sequence). The CDR3 bases are TGTGCCAGCAGTTACGAGTCGGGATTGCCCTACGAGCAGTACTTC. Protein sequence: CASSYESGLPYEQYF.

The chain uses TRBV28 and TRBJ2-7, with TRBD2 identical over 9 bases. The J segment lost 6 bases and the V segment lost 2 bases, leaving 5 bases of the junction unmatched. CDR3 length: 14 amino acids. The V gene's germline CDR1 is MDHEN and CDR2 SYDVKM. The CDR3 protein is CASSLAREGLEQYF. DNA for the CDR3: TGTGCCAGCAGTTTAGCGCGGGAGGGCCTCGAGCAGTACTTC.

The J gene is TRBJ1-1, the V gene TRBV5-4; D possibly corresponds to TRBD1 (5 bases). The CDR3 is made up of 14 amino acids. Deletions cut 2 bases from V and 4 bases from J, with 12 bases between. The germline V gene has CDR1 SGHNT and CDR2 YYREEE (reference sequence). The CDR3: CASSFQGRSTEAFF. The CDR3 bases are TGTGCCAGCAGCTTTCAGGGTCGGAGCACTGAAGCTTTCTTT.

This clone was observed once. The chain joins TRBV27 to TRBJ1-2; a weak D match, TRBD1 (6 bases). The V gene's germline CDR1 is MNHEY and CDR2 SMNVEV (reference sequence). The CDR3 length is 15 residues. The V end was cut by 2 bases, the J end by 6 bases, with 16 bases between. The CDR3 DNA follows: TGTGCCAGCAGTTTAAGTGGGGGGGCGTTCGATGGCTACACCTTC. Its translation: CASSLSGGAFDGYTF.

The V gene is TRBV5-6, the J gene TRBJ1-1; a weak D match, TRBD1 (5 bases). Trimming left V 2 bases short and J 2 bases short, with 19 bases between. Per the germline V gene, CDR1 is SGHDT and CDR2 is YYEEEE. The CDR3 is made up of 17 amino acids. The CDR3 reads CASSFPGVNTRNTEAFF. CDR3 bases: TGTGCCAGCAGCTTTCCGGGGGTCAACACCAGAAACACTGAAGCTTTCTTT.

This clone appeared once. The chain is built from TRBV18 and TRBJ1-2; D unresolved. The CDR3 runs 17 residues. The germline CDR1 and CDR2 sequences are KGHSH and LQKENI. Trimming removed 4 bases at V and 4 bases at J, with 22 bases between. The CDR3 loop reads CASSRLAVRSAVYGYTF. CDR3 nucleotides: TGTGCCAGCTCACGTTTAGCAGTCCGCAGCGCCGTCTATGGCTACACCTTC.

This sequence joins TRBV5-4 and TRBJ2-1; D is ambiguous. The CDR3 is made up of 15 amino acids. Trimming left V 5 bases short and J 7 bases short, with 19 bases between. Germline loops: CDR1 SGHNT, CDR2 YYREEE (reference sequence). For the CDR3, the DNA is TGTGCCAGCAGGTATTGGCCGTCGGTCGGGAATGAGCAGTTCTTC. Its translation: CASRYWPSVGNEQFF.

The chain is built from TRBV27 and TRBJ2-3; no firm D call. Deletions cut 3 bases from V and 2 bases from J, with 9 bases between. Germline-derived CDR1 and CDR2 are MNHEY and SMNVEV (reference sequence). This CDR3 contains 14 residues. The CDR3 sequence is CASSFAGYTDTQYF. DNA for the CDR3: TGTGCCAGCAGTTTTGCCGGCTACACAGATACGCAGTATTTT.

A single count supports this clone. The chain carries TRBV28 and TRBJ2-3; D remains ambiguous. The length of the CDR3 is 10 residues. V was shortened by 10 bases and J by 5 bases, with 7 bases between the two germline ends. CDR1 is MDHEN, CDR2 SYDVKM, per germline. The CDR3 DNA is TGTGCCACCCGTAAAGATACGCAGTATTTT. Its protein product is CATRKDTQYF.

The chain couples TRBV6-5 to TRBJ2-7; D perhaps matches TRBD2 (6 bases). Trimming pared 5 bases from V and 4 bases from J, leaving 18 bases between. The CDR3 runs to 15 residues. Germline loops: CDR1 MNHEY, CDR2 SVGAGI. CDR3 in DNA: TGTGCCAGCAGTCGGGACTCCGATGTGGATTACGAGCAGTACTTC. Amino acid sequence: CASSRDSDVDYEQYF.

V usage is TRBV9 and J usage is TRBJ2-3; possible D gene TRBD2, 5 bases. Trimming left V 0 bases short and J 3 bases short, with 8 bases between. CDR3 size: 14 residues. In germline, CDR1 is SGDLS, CDR2 YYNGEE. The CDR3 nucleotides are TGTGCCAGCAGCGTAGGCGGGCCGACAGATACGCAGTATTTT. It encodes CASSVGGPTDTQYF.

This chain joins TRBV4-1 and TRBJ1-1, with a possible D match to TRBD1 (5 bases). CDR3 length: 17 residues. The germline V gene encodes CDR1 MGHRA and CDR2 YSYEKL. V lost 0 bases to trimming and J lost 4 bases, with 18 bases between them. CDR3 DNA sequence: TGCGCCAGCAGCCAAGATCCTGCGGGTAGGGGTTCCACTGAAGCTTTCTTT. Residues: CASSQDPAGRGSTEAFF.

J is TRBJ2-7 and V is TRBV7-9; the D gene is possibly TRBD2 (6 bases). Germline lookup yields CDR1 SEHNR and CDR2 FQNEAQ (reference sequence). With 5 bases removed from V and 2 bases from J, the gap between germline ends came to 13 bases. The CDR3 has 14 amino acids. In DNA, the CDR3 is TGTGCCAGCAGCCCCTTAGGGACTCCCTACGAGCAGTACTTC. It encodes CASSPLGTPYEQYF.

The chain employs TRBV29-1 and TRBJ2-1; TRBD2 matches 12 bases. The CDR3 extends over 15 amino acids. After removal of 4 bases from V and 1 base from J, the junction contained 2 bases not matched to a gene. Germline loops: CDR1 SQVTM, CDR2 ANQGSEA. The CDR3 coding sequence is TGCAGCGTTGGACTAGCGGGAGAATCCTACAATGAGCAGTTCTTC. Amino acids: CSVGLAGESYNEQFF.

The gene calls are TRBV7-2 and TRBJ2-7, with 8 bases aligning to TRBD2. The V segment lost 1 base and the J segment 4 bases; nucleotides outside the gene matches: 6. Germline V gene lookup returns CDR1 SGHTA and CDR2 FQGNSA. The CDR3 runs to 15 residues. The CDR3 loop is CASSLVSGNMYEQYF. CDR3 nucleotides: TGTGCCAGCAGCTTAGTTAGCGGGAATATGTACGAGCAGTACTTC.

The rearrangement uses TRBV10-1 and TRBJ2-5, with 7 bases identical to TRBD2. Per the germline V gene, CDR1 is WNHNN and CDR2 is SYGVQD (reference sequence). V trimming: 2 bases; J trimming: 7 bases; junction bases outside the gene matches: 10. CDR3 length: 15 residues. For the CDR3, the DNA is TGCGCCAGCAGTGAGGCTAGCGGTGAGAGGAGGACCCAGTACTTC. Translating it yields CASSEASGERRTQYF.

This chain uses TRBV2 with TRBJ1-4; 8 positions agree with TRBD1. Per germline, CDR1 SNHLY and CDR2 FYNNEI. V trimming: 6 bases; J trimming: 3 bases; junction bases outside the gene matches: 6. This CDR3 is built from 15 residues. The CDR3 is CASSHQGAANEKLFF. DNA of the CDR3: TGTGCCAGCAGCCATCAGGGGGCTGCTAATGAAAAACTGTTTTTT.

In its sample, this clone was seen once. The V call is TRBV7-2, the J call TRBJ2-7; 15 bases agree with TRBD2. CDR1 SGHTA and CDR2 FQGNSA come from the germline V gene. This CDR3 contains 16 residues. V was clipped by 5 bases and J by 2 bases; unmatched bases: 4. CDR3 amino acids: CASSEGLAGGTYEQYF. The CDR3 DNA reads TGTGCCAGCAGCGAAGGACTAGCGGGAGGGACCTACGAGCAGTACTTC.

V is TRBV10-3 and J is TRBJ2-7; D remains unclear. V lost 10 bases to trimming and J lost 4 bases, with 14 bases between them. CDR1 ENHRY and CDR2 SYGVKD come from the germline V gene. The CDR3 has 12 amino acids. The CDR3 reads CATRTAKYEQYF. In DNA, the CDR3 is TGTGCCACCCGGACGGCAAAATACGAGCAGTACTTC.

The chain is built from TRBV29-1 and TRBJ2-2, with 10 bases aligning to TRBD1. This CDR3 has 13 amino acids. The V gene end was trimmed by 6 bases and the J gene end by 6 bases; junction bases not matched to a gene: 4. Germline CDR1 is SQVTM and CDR2 is ANQGSEA. As DNA, the CDR3 is TGCAGCGTACTGGGACAGGGGCCCGGGGAGCTGTTTTTT. Its translation: CSVLGQGPGELFF.

The chain carries TRBV7-9 and TRBJ1-1, with D possibly being TRBD1 (6 bases). This CDR3 region has 17 residues. Trimming left V 1 base short and J 0 bases short, with 15 bases between. The germline V gene has CDR1 SEHNR and CDR2 FQNEAQ (reference sequence). The CDR3 sequence: CASSLDQGRPMNTEAFF. DNA for the CDR3: TGTGCCAGCAGCTTAGATCAGGGGCGTCCCATGAACACTGAAGCTTTCTTT.